Each of the 7 T cell receptor beta chains below was sequenced from the same sample in a study of T cell clusters in autoimmune cytopenias. Multiplex touch-down PCR amplified TRB using TRB-A and TRB-B pools in one tube. TCRdb derives one entry per CDR3 protein from the multiplex PCR reads, leaving out DNA. Its table lists approximately 6,500 distinct CDR3 sequences. About 39,000 genome equivalents of blood DNA were amplified for TRB. The same sample was also studied in work on T cell repertoires in aging, cancer and after chemotherapy.

Sequencing was carried out using peripheral blood. Receptors originate from a human donor in good health.

Considering frequency, this clonotype is medium-sized. The chain combines TRBV5-5 with TRBJ2-1; TCRdb lists TRBD2, though no DNA is available to test this call. Germline V lookup: CDR1 SGHKS, CDR2 YYEKEE (reference sequence). There are 11 residues in the CDR3. The CDR3 here is CASSRGGEQFF. The full variable domain, rest sourced from reference TRBV5-5 and TRBJ2-1, is DAGVTQSPTHLIKTRGQQVTLRCSPISGHKSVSWYQQVLGQGPQFIFQYYEKEERGRGNFPDRFSARQFPNYSSELNVNALLLGDSALYLCASSRGGEQFFGPGTRLTVL.

This clonotype is called medium-sized based on its frequency. V usage is TRBV5-5 and J usage is TRBJ1-5. Germline assignment: CDR1 SGHKS and CDR2 YYEKEE (reference sequence). The CDR3 extends over 15 amino acids. CDR3 sequence: CASSFRGLGNQPQHF.

The rearrangement joins TRBV6-5 to TRBJ2-5. Germline CDR1 reads MNHEY; CDR2 reads SVGAGI. The CDR3 is 13 amino acids. Here the CDR3 reads CASSGRTQETQYF.

The V call is TRBV19, the J call TRBJ1-2; the D call of TRBD1 rests on TCRdb alone, since no DNA is present to check it. The germline V gene has CDR1 LNHDA and CDR2 SQIVND (reference sequence). The CDR3 runs to 16 residues. CDR3: CASTEIVGTGNYGYTF.

The rearrangement links TRBV15 to TRBJ1-3; TCRdb lists TRBD1, though no DNA is available to test this call. This CDR3 has 16 residues. CDR1 LNHNV and CDR2 YYDKDF come from the germline V gene (reference sequence). The CDR3 loop reads CATSREMGGNANTIYF.

The chain recombines TRBV29-1 with TRBJ2-7; TCRdb proposes TRBD1, but this gene call is untestable without DNA. This CDR3 spans 12 amino acids. The germline gives CDR1 SQVTM, CDR2 ANQGSEA. The CDR3: CSPGQGAREQYF.

This clonotype is deemed medium-sized by its frequency. The chain carries TRBV19 and TRBJ1-1; TCRdb's D gene call, TRBD1, goes unchecked for lack of DNA. CDR1 and CDR2 from the germline V gene are LNHDA and SQIVND (reference sequence). The CDR3 has 15 amino acids. CDR3 in amino acids: CASSPKDRDNTEAFF.